Following are 14 T cell receptor beta chains from one sample sequenced in a study of blood T cell repertoires in COVID-19. Sequencing used immunoSEQ multiplex PCR; TCRdb keeps in-frame clones, though not all of them. Among fewer than 250,000 clones listed, 80% to 90% were seen once. Input material: peripheral blood. The receptors originated from a woman between 50 and 59 years old with acute or convalescent COVID-19.

V usage is TRBV27 and J usage is TRBJ2-7; 8 bases line up with TRBD2. Unmatched junction bases numbered 5, after V lost 2 bases and J lost 5 bases. The CDR3 has 14 residues. The germline V gene encodes CDR1 MNHEY and CDR2 SMNVEV (reference sequence). The CDR3 region has the DNA TGTGCCAGCAGTTTAAACGGGAGGGCTCACGAGCAGTACTTC. It is translated as CASSLNGRAHEQYF.

This clone came up once. The chain employs TRBV5-1 and TRBJ1-2; D not certain. The CDR3 spans 15 residues. The V end lost 4 bases, the J end lost 2 bases, and 15 bases lay between the germline ends. Germline V gene sequence: CDR1 SGHRS, CDR2 YFSETQ. CDR3 residues: CASSPLGGGNYGYTF. CDR3 bases: TGCGCCAGCAGCCCCCTAGGTGGAGGAAACTATGGCTACACCTTC.

The rearrangement joins TRBV27 to TRBJ2-1; TRBD1 is a possible D gene (6 bases). The CDR3 spans 15 residues. The ends were cut back, 4 bases at V and 8 bases at J, with 18 bases in the middle. Germline V gene sequence: CDR1 MNHEY, CDR2 SMNVEV (reference sequence). The CDR3 is CASSSGQTLGDEQFF. The CDR3 DNA reads TGTGCCAGCAGTTCCGGACAGACCTTAGGCGATGAGCAGTTCTTC.

The CDR3, as DNA: TGTGCCAGCAGTGAAGCGTTAAATACCTACGAGCAGTACTTC. Its translation: CASSEALNTYEQYF. The rearrangement links TRBV6-1 to TRBJ2-7; the D is unclear. The length of the CDR3 is 14 residues. CDR1 is MNHNS and CDR2 is SASEGT in the germline V gene. V gave up 0 bases and J gave up 2 bases, with 8 bases separating them.

This clone was counted only a few times. The genes are TRBV5-1 and TRBJ2-7, with D tentatively TRBD2 (7 bases). Between the trimmed V and J ends, which lost 6 bases and 2 bases, there was a span of 21 bases. Germline CDR1 SGHRS, CDR2 YFSETQ. The length of the CDR3 is 16 residues. The CDR3 coding sequence is TGCGCCAGCACCGGGTGGGGAGGGGGAAATACCTACGAGCAGTACTTC. Protein sequence: CASTGWGGGNTYEQYF.

The chain recombines TRBV7-9 with TRBJ2-1; 8 positions agree with TRBD1. Germline CDR1 is SEHNR and CDR2 is FQNEAQ (reference sequence). This CDR3 contains 16 residues. The trim removed 5 bases at V and 0 bases at J, leaving 6 bases unmatched. The CDR3 sequence is CASSPGQVSSYNEQFF. The CDR3 nucleotides read TGTGCCAGCAGCCCGGGACAGGTGAGCTCCTACAATGAGCAGTTCTTC.

The V gene is TRBV27, the J gene TRBJ2-1, with 8 bases lining up with TRBD2. This CDR3 spans 16 amino acids. J gave up 6 bases and V 3 bases, and 10 bases lay outside the gene matches. Germline V lookup: CDR1 MNHEY, CDR2 SMNVEV (reference sequence). This chain's CDR3 is CASSFRPLAGFNEQFF. CDR3 nucleotide sequence: TGTGCCAGCAGTTTTAGGCCCCTAGCGGGTTTCAATGAGCAGTTCTTC.

The V gene is TRBV27, the J gene TRBJ1-1; 7 nucleotides match TRBD1. Germline values: CDR1 MNHEY, CDR2 SMNVEV (reference sequence). The CDR3 is 14 residues long. With V trimmed by 6 bases and J by 4 bases, 8 bases remained unmatched. CDR3 protein: CASSLLRGSTEAFF. DNA of the CDR3: TGTGCCAGCAGCCTCCTCAGGGGGAGCACTGAAGCTTTCTTT.

This chain links TRBV18 with TRBJ2-7; 11 bases map to TRBD1. CDR1 and CDR2 (germline): KGHSH, LQKENI. The CDR3 sequence is 16 residues long. Trimming took 0 bases from V and 5 from J; bases not matched to a gene: 6. The CDR3 DNA is TGTGCCAGCTCACCACCAGGACAGGGGGCGTTCGACGAGCAGTACTTC. Its protein is CASSPPGQGAFDEQYF.

This clone was detected once. This chain uses TRBV3-1 (or the pseudogene TRBV3-2) with TRBJ2-7, with 8 bases that match TRBD2. Trimming removed 5 bases from V and 1 base from J; junction bases left unmatched: 7. CDR3 length: 15 residues. Germline CDR1 is LGHDT and CDR2 is YNNKEL (reference sequence). CDR3 in DNA: TGTGCCAGCAGCTACCTAGCGGGCCTTTCCTACGAGCAGTACTTC. This codes for CASSYLAGLSYEQYF.

The genes are TRBV24-1 and TRBJ2-3; 10 bases match TRBD2. CDR1 is KGHDR and CDR2 is SFDVKD in the germline V gene. V dropped 9 bases and J dropped 4; count of bases not matched to a gene: 6. CDR3 length: 14 residues. The CDR3 DNA reads TGTGCCACCCAAAAGCGGGAGGGCCCAGATACGCAGTATTTT. It is translated as CATQKREGPDTQYF.

V is TRBV5-1 and J is TRBJ2-7; 8 positions agree with TRBD2. The CDR3 runs to 15 residues. V lost 2 bases to trimming and J lost 1 base; unmatched junction nucleotides: 5. Germline V gene sequence: CDR1 SGHRS, CDR2 YFSETQ. The CDR3: CASSFTSGSSYEQYF. Written as DNA, the CDR3 is TGCGCCAGCAGCTTTACTAGCGGTTCGTCCTACGAGCAGTACTTC.

This clone was seen a single time. The chain is built from TRBV12-5 and TRBJ2-3; tentative D call: TRBD2 (5 bases). Trimming removed 2 bases at V and 2 bases at J, with 14 bases between. The CDR3 spans 16 residues. Germline CDR1 and CDR2: LGHNT and FRNRAP. Here the CDR3 reads CASGLTSGLLTDTQYF. DNA of the CDR3: TGTGCTAGTGGTTTGACCAGCGGACTTCTCACAGATACGCAGTATTTT.

The chain uses TRBV11-2 and TRBJ1-1; possibly TRBD1 for D (6 bases). This CDR3 is built from 18 residues. The germline V gene encodes CDR1 SGHAT and CDR2 FQNNGV. Trimming pared 5 bases from V and 6 bases from J, leaving 28 bases between. The CDR3 loop is CASSPRATGTSYEAEAFF. CDR3 in DNA: TGTGCCAGCAGCCCCCGGGCCACAGGGACCTCTTATGAGGCTGAAGCTTTCTTT.